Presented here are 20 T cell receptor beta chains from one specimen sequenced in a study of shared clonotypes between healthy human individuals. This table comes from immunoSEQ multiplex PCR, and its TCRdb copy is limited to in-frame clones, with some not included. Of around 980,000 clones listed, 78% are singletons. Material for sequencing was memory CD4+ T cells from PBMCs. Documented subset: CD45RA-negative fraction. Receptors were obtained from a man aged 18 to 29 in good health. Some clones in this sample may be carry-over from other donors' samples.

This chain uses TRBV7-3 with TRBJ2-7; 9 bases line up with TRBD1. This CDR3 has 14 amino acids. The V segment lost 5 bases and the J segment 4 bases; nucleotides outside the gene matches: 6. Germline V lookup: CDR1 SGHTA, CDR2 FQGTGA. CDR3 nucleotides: TGTGCCAGCAGCAAAAACAGGGGGCCGTACGAGCAGTACTTC. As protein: CASSKNRGPYEQYF.

The CDR3 reads CASSIRGGSYEQYF. The CDR3 nucleotides are TGTGCCAGCAGCATCCGGGGAGGGAGCTACGAGCAGTACTTC. The chain joins TRBV6-1 to TRBJ2-7, with TRBD2 identical over 7 bases. This CDR3 is built from 14 residues. With 6 bases clipped from V and 3 bases from J, the junction kept 8 bases outside the gene matches. Looked up from germline, CDR1 is MNHNS and CDR2 is SASEGT.

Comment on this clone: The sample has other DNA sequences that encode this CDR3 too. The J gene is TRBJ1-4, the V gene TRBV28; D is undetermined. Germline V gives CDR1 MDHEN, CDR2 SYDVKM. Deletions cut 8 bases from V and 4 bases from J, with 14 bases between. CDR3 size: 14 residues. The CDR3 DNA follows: TGTGCCAGCCTTGGAGGAGCAGATAATGAAAAACTGTTTTTT. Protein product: CASLGGADNEKLFF.

CDR3 loop: CASSPRREVGTGELFF. The CDR3 DNA reads as TGTGCCAGCTCGCCACGGCGGGAGGTGGGCACCGGGGAGCTGTTTTTT. V is TRBV25-1 and J is TRBJ2-2; 8 bases align to TRBD2. Trimming at V came to 8 bases and at J to 4 bases, leaving 12 bases not matched to a gene. The CDR3 length is 16 residues. In germline, CDR1 is MGHDK, CDR2 SYGVNS. The variable domain in full, completed from reference TRBV25-1 and TRBJ2-2, reads EADIYQTPRYLVIGTGKKITLECSQTMGHDKMYWYQQDPGMELHLIHYSYGVNSTEKGDLSSESTVSRIRTEHFPLTLESARPSHTSQYLCASSPRREVGTGELFFGEGSRLTVL.

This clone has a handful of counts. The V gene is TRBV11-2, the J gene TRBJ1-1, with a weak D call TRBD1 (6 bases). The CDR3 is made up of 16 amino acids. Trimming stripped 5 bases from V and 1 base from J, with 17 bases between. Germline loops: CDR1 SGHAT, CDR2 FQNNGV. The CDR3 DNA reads TGTGCCAGCAGCCCCTACAGGGAGTCCCCGAACACTGAAGCTTTCTTT. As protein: CASSPYRESPNTEAFF.

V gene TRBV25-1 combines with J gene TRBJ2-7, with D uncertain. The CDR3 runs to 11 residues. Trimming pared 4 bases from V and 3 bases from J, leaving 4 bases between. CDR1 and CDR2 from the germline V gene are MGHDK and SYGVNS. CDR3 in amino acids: CASSGNYEQYF. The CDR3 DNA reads TGTGCCAGCAGTGGGAACTACGAGCAGTACTTC.

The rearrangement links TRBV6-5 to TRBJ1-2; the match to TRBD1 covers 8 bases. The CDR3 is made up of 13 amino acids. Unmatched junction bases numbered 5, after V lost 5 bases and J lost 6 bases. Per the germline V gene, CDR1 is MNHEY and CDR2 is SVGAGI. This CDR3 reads CASSPRQGHGYTF. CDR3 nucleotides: TGTGCCAGCAGTCCACGACAGGGGCATGGCTACACCTTC.

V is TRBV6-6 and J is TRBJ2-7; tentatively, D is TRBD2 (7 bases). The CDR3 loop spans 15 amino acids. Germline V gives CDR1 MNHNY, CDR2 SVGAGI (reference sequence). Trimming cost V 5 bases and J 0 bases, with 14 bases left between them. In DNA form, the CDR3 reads TGTGCCAGCAGTACCCCCCGGGGGGCCTCCTACGAGCAGTACTTC. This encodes CASSTPRGASYEQYF.

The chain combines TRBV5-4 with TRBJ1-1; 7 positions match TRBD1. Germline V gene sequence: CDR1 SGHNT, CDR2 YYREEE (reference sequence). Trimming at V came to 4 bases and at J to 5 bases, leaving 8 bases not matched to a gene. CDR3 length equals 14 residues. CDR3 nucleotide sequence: TGTGCCAGCAGCATACAGGGGTTTGGTACTGAAGCTTTCTTT. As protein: CASSIQGFGTEAFF.

CDR3 nucleotides: TGTGCCAGCAGCTTAGGGGCAGCTTCCTACAATGAGCAGTTCTTC. Translated, it gives CASSLGAASYNEQFF. J is TRBJ2-1 and V is TRBV7-9; D is unresolved. There are 15 residues in the CDR3. The germline gives CDR1 SEHNR, CDR2 FQNEAQ (reference sequence). Between the trimmed V and J ends, which lost 1 base and 1 base, there was a span of 8 bases.

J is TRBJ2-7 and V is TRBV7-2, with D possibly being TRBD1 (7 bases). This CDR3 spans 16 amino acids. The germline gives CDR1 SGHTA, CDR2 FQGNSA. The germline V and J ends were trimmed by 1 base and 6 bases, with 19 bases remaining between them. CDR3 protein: CASSLGQGGIFGEQYF. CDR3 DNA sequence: TGTGCCAGCAGCTTAGGGCAGGGGGGCATTTTCGGCGAGCAGTACTTC.

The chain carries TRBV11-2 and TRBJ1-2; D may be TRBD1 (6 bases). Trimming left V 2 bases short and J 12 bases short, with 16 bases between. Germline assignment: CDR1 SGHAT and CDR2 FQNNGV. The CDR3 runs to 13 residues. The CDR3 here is CASSLNSAGVDTF. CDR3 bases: TGTGCCAGCAGCTTAAATTCGGCAGGGGTCGACACCTTC. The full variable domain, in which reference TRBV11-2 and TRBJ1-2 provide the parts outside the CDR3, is EAGVAQSPRYKIIEKRQSVAFWCNPISGHATLYWYQQILGQGPKLLIQFQNNGVVDDSQLPKDRFSAERLKGVDSTLKIQPAKLEDSAVYLCASSLNSAGVDTFGSGTRLTVV.

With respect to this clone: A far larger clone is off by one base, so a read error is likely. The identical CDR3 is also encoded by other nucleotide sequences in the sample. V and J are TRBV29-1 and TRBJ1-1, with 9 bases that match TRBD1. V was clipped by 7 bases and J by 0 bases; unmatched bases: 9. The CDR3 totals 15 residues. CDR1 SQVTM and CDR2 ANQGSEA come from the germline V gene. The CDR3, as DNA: TGCAGCGCCACAGGGGGCTGGGGGATGAACACTGAAGCTTTCTTT. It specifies CSATGGWGMNTEAFF.

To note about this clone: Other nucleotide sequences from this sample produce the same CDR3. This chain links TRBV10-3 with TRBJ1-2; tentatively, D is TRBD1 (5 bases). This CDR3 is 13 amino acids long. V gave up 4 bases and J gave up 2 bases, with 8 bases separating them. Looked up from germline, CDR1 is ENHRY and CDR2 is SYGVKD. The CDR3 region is CAISGDGNYGYTF. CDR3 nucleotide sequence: TGTGCCATCAGTGGGGACGGCAACTATGGCTACACCTTC.

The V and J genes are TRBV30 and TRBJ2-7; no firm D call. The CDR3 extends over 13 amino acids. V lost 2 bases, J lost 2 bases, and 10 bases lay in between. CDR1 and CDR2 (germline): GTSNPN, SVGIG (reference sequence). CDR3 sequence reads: CAWSPQVPYEQYF. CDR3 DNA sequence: TGTGCCTGGAGTCCTCAGGTCCCCTACGAGCAGTACTTC.

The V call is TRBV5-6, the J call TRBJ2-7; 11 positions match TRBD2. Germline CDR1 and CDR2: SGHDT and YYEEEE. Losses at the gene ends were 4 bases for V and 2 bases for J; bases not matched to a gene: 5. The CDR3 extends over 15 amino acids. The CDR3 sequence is CASSAASGGTYEQYF. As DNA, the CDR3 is TGTGCCAGCAGCGCCGCTAGCGGGGGGACCTACGAGCAGTACTTC.

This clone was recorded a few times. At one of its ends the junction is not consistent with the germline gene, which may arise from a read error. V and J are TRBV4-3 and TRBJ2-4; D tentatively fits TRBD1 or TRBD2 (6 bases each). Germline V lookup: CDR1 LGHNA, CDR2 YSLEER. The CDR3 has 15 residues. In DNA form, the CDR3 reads TGCGCCAGCAGCCAAGATGGGGCGCGCGGGGACATTCGGTACTTC. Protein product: CASSQDGARGDIRYF.

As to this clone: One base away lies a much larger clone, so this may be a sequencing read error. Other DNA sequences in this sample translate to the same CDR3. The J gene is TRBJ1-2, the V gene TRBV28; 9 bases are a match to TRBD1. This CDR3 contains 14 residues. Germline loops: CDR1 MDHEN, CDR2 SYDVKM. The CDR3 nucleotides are TGTGCCAGCAGCCCAACAGGGGGCAACTACGGCTACACCTTC. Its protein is CASSPTGGNYGYTF.

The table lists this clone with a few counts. The CDR3 nucleotides are TGCGCCAGCAGCTCGATAATAGGAGGGAACACTGAAGCTTTCTTT. It encodes CASSSIIGGNTEAFF. The V and J genes are TRBV5-1 and TRBJ1-1, with D unresolved. The germline CDR1 and CDR2 sequences are SGHRS and YFSETQ. The V gene lost 3 bases and the J gene lost 1 base, with 13 bases spanning the gap. The CDR3 sequence is 15 residues long.

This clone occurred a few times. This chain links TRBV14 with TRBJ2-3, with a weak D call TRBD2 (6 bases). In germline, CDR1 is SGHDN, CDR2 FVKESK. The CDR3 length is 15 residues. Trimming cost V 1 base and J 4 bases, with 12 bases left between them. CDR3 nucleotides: TGTGCCAGCAGCCAAGTCGGGAGTCGGGCAGATACGCAGTATTTT. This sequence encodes CASSQVGSRADTQYF.